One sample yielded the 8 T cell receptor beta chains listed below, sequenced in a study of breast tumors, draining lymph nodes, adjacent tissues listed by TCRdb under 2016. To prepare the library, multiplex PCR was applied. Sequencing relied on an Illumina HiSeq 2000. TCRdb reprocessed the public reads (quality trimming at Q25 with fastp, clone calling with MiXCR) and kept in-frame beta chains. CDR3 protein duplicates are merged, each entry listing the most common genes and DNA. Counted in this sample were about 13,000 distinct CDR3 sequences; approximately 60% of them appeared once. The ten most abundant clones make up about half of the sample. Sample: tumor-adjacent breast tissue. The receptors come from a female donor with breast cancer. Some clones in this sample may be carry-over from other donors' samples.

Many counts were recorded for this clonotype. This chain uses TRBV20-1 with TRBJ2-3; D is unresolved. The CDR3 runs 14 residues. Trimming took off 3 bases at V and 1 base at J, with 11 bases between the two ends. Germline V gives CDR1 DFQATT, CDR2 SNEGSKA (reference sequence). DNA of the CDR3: TGCAGTGCTAGGACCCTCTACGGCACAGATACGCAGTATTTT. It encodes CSARTLYGTDTQYF.

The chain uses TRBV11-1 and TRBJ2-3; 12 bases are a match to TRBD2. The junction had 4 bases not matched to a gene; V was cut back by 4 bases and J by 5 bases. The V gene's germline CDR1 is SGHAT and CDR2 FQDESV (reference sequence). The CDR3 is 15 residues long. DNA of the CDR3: TGTGCCAGCAGCTCTAGCGGGGGGGGCAGAGATACGCAGTATTTT. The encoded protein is CASSSSGGGRDTQYF.

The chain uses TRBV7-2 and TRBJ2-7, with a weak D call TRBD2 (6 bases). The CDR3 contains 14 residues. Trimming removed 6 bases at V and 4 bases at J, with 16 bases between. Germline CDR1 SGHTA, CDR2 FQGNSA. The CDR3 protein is CASSSGVQQYEQYF. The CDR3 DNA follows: TGTGCCAGCAGTAGCGGAGTCCAGCAATACGAGCAGTACTTC.

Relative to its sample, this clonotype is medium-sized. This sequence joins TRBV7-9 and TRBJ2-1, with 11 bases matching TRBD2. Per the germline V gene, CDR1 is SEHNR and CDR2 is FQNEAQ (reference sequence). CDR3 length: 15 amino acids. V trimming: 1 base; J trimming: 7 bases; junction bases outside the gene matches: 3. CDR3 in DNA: TGTGCCAGCAGCTTAGTTACTAGCGGGAGAAATGAGCAGTTCTTC. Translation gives CASSLVTSGRNEQFF.

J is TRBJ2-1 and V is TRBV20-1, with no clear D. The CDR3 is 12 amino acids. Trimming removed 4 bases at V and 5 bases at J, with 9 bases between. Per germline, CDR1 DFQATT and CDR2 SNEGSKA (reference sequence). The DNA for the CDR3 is TGCAGTGCTATATACATAAACAATGAGCAGTTCTTC. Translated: CSAIYINNEQFF.

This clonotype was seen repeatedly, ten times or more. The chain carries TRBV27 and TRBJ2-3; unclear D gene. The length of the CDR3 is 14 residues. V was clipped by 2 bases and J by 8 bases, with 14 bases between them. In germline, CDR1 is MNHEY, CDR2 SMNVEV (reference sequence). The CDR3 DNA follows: TGTGCCAGCAGTTTAGTTCCACCTTTTGGTACGCAGTATTTT. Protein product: CASSLVPPFGTQYF.

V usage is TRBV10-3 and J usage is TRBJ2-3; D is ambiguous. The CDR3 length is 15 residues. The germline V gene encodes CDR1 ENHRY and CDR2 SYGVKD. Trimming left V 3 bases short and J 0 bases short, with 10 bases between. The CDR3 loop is CAISDERLSTDTQYF. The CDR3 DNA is TGTGCCATCAGTGATGAGCGCCTAAGCACAGATACGCAGTATTTT.

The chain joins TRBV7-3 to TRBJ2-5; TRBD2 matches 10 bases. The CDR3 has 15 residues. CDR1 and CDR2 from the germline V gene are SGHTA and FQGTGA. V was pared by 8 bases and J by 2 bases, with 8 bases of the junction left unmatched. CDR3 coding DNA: TGTGCCAGCGGACTGAGCGGGAGGGAACAAGAGACCCAGTACTTC. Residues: CASGLSGREQETQYF.